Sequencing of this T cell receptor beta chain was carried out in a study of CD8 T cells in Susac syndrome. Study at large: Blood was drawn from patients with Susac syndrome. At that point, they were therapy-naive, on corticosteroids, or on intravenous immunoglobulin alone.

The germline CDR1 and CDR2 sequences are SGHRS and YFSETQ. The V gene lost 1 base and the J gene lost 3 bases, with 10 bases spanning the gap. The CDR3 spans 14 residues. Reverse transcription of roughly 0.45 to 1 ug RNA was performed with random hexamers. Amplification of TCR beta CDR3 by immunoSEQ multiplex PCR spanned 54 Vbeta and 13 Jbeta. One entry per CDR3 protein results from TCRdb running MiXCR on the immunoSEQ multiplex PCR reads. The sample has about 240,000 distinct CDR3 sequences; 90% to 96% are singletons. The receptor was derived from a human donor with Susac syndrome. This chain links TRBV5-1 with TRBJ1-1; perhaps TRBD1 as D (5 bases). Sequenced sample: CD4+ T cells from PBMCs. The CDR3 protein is CASSLWGVDTEAFF. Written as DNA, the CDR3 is TGCGCCAGCAGCTTGTGGGGGGTTGACACTGAAGCTTTCTTT.